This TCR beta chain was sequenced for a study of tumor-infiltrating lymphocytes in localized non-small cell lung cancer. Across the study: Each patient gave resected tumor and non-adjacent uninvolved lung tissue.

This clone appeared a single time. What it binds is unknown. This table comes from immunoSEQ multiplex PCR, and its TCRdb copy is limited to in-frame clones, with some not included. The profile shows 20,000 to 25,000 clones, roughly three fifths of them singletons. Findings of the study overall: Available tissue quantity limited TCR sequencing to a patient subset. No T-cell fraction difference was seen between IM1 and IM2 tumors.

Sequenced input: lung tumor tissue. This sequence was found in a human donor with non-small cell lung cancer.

The CDR3 spells CAIRAGLAPSSYEQYF. CDR3 DNA sequence: TGTGCCATCAGGGCGGGACTAGCGCCAAGCTCCTACGAGCAGTACTTC. The V and J genes are TRBV10-3 and TRBJ2-7, with 10 bases matching TRBD2. This CDR3 comprises 16 residues. V was pared by 6 bases and J by 0 bases, with 8 bases of the junction left unmatched. Germline CDR1 is ENHRY and CDR2 is SYGVKD.